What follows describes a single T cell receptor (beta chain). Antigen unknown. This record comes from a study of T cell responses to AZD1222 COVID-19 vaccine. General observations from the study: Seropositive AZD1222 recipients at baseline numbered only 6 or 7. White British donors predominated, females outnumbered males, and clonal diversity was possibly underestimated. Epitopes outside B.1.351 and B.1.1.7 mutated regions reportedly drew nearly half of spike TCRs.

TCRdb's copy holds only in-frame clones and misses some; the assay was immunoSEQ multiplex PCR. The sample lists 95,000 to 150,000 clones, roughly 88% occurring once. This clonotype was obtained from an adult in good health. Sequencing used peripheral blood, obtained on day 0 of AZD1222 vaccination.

In nucleotides, the CDR3 is TGTGCCAGCAGCCCAGGACAGGGGGAAGTCAATGAGCAGTTCTTC. Amino acid sequence: CASSPGQGEVNEQFF. The J gene is TRBJ2-1, the V gene TRBV27; 10 bases align to TRBD1. The CDR3 is made up of 15 amino acids. The trim removed 6 bases at V and 6 bases at J, leaving 8 bases unmatched. Germline CDR1 is MNHEY and CDR2 is SMNVEV (reference sequence).